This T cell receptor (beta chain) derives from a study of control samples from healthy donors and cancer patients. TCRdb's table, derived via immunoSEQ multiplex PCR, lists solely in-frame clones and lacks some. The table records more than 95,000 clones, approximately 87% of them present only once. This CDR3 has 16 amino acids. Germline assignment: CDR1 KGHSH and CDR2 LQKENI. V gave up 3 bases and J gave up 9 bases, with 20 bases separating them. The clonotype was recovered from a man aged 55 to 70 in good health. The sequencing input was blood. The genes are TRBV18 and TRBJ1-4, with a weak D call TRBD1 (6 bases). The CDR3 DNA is TGTGCCAGCTCACCTGACTTTGACAGGATTAGGCAAAAACTGTTTTTT. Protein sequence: CASSPDFDRIRQKLFF.